The 13 T cell receptor beta chains given below trace back to one sample, sequenced in a study of T cells after yellow fever vaccination (dated by TCRdb to about 2019). The sample's treatment or condition label, in plain terms: live attenuated yellow fever vaccine strain. Receptors were amplified or captured by 5' RACE. TCRdb records Illumina NovaSeq 6000 as the sequencer. TCRdb reanalyzed the raw reads on its own, using fastp at Q25 for trimming and MiXCR for clone calling, and kept in-frame beta chains. Identical CDR3 proteins give one entry, which carries the most common genes and DNA. The sample table holds some 350,000 distinct CDR3 sequences, of which approximately 3.9% were seen once. The ten top clones hold 24% of the sample. Here the sequenced sample was PBMCs, taken 5 days after the yellow fever booster vaccination. These receptors came from a man aged 18-30 years who received the YFV17D yellow fever vaccine.

This clonotype was found a few times. The rearrangement uses TRBV5-1 and TRBJ1-2; D gene unclear. The germline V gene has CDR1 SGHRS and CDR2 YFSETQ. The length of the CDR3 is 15 residues. Trimming took off 6 bases at V and 2 bases at J, with 17 bases between the two ends. CDR3 loop: CASNGGLGINYGYTF. The DNA for the CDR3 is TGCGCCAGCAACGGAGGGCTGGGAATCAACTATGGCTACACCTTC.

This clonotype was detected only a few times. V is TRBV4-1 and J is TRBJ2-5; tentative D call: TRBD2 (5 bases). The CDR3 contains 15 residues. V was trimmed by 2 bases and J by 4 bases, leaving 14 bases between them. Germline V lookup: CDR1 MGHRA, CDR2 YSYEKL. The CDR3 nucleotides read TGCGCCAGCAGCCAACAAAATAGTCGGGGAGAGACCCAGTACTTC. Its protein product is CASSQQNSRGETQYF.

This clonotype was counted only a few times. This sequence joins TRBV9 and TRBJ2-5; TRBD2 matches 13 bases. This CDR3 has 16 residues. Trimming at V came to 2 bases and at J to 3 bases, leaving 4 bases not matched to a gene. The germline V gene has CDR1 SGDLS and CDR2 YYNGEE. Written as DNA, the CDR3 is TGTGCCAGCAGCGTCGGACTAGCGGGGGCTGAAGAGACCCAGTACTTC. Protein sequence: CASSVGLAGAEETQYF.

This clonotype was picked up many times. The CDR3 is CASRQLYEQYV. For the CDR3, the DNA is TGTGCCAGCAGGCAACTCTACGAGCAGTACGTC. The rearrangement joins TRBV2 to TRBJ2-7, with D unclear. Germline CDR1 is SNHLY and CDR2 is FYNNEI. The CDR3 spans 11 residues. V lost 6 bases to trimming and J lost 3 bases, with 6 bases between them.

Ten or more counts support this clonotype. The V gene is TRBV29-1, the J gene TRBJ1-6; 10 bases map to TRBD1. The length of the CDR3 is 13 residues. Trimming took 5 bases from V and 6 from J; bases not matched to a gene: 1. CDR1 is SQVTM, CDR2 ANQGSEA, per germline. CDR3 protein: CSVRDRGNSPLHF. The CDR3 coding sequence is TGCAGCGTTAGGGACAGGGGTAATTCACCCCTCCACTTT.

The J gene is TRBJ1-1, the V gene TRBV21-1; TRBD1, as called in the table, went unchecked against the DNA. TRBV21-1 is a pseudogene. CDR3 size: 15 residues. The CDR3 nucleotides read TGTGCCAGCAGCAAGGGGGGGGTTTCGTACACTGAAGCTTTCTTT. Translated: CASSKGGVSYTEAFF.

This clonotype was seen many times. The chain carries TRBV19 and TRBJ2-3; D may be TRBD1 (6 bases). With 5 bases removed from V and 0 bases from J, the gap between germline ends came to 15 bases. Germline V gives CDR1 LNHDA, CDR2 SQIVND (reference sequence). CDR3 length: 16 amino acids. The CDR3 DNA sequence: TGTGCCAGTAGTTACCCTGACAGGAGGAGCACAGATACGCAGTATTTT. Translation: CASSYPDRRSTDTQYF. The full variable domain, completed using reference TRBV19 and TRBJ2-3, is DGGITQSPKYLFRKEGQNVTLSCEQNLNHDAMYWYRQDPGQGLRLIYYSQIVNDFQKGDIAEGYSVSREKKESFPLTVTSAQKNPTAFYLCASSYPDRRSTDTQYFGPGTRLTVL.

In its sample, this clonotype was seen a few times. The chain joins TRBV5-1 to TRBJ2-3, with D possibly matching TRBD1 (6 bases). V was cut by 4 bases and J by 2 bases, with 17 bases left in between. The CDR3 spans 16 residues. Per the germline V gene, CDR1 is SGHRS and CDR2 is YFSETQ. The DNA of the CDR3 is TGCGCCAGCAGCCCCGGACAGCTTGCCGACACAGATACGCAGTATTTT. This translates into CASSPGQLADTDTQYF.

This clonotype was counted many times. This chain connects TRBV9 to TRBJ2-2; 8 bases are a match to TRBD2. The V and J ends lost 3 bases and 3 bases, in that order; junction bases with no gene match: 4. Germline lookup yields CDR1 SGDLS and CDR2 YYNGEE. The CDR3 contains 15 residues. The CDR3 protein is CASSALRGDTGELFF. Here the CDR3 DNA reads TGTGCCAGCAGCGCTCTGCGGGGGGACACCGGGGAGCTGTTTTTT.

This clonotype was seen a handful of times. The chain carries TRBV19 and TRBJ1-5; perhaps TRBD1 as D (5 bases). This CDR3 has 17 amino acids. From germline, CDR1 is LNHDA and CDR2 SQIVND (reference sequence). Trimming took off 8 bases at V and 4 bases at J, with 24 bases between the two ends. Here the CDR3 reads CASSFRPAGPGNQPQHF. In DNA, the CDR3 is TGTGCCAGTTCATTCCGACCGGCAGGGCCTGGGAATCAGCCCCAGCATTTT. Full variable domain (remainder filled in from reference TRBV19 and TRBJ1-5): DGGITQSPKYLFRKEGQNVTLSCEQNLNHDAMYWYRQDPGQGLRLIYYSQIVNDFQKGDIAEGYSVSREKKESFPLTVTSAQKNPTAFYLCASSFRPAGPGNQPQHFGDGTRLSIL.

This chain uses TRBV5-1 with TRBJ1-1, with unresolved D. This CDR3 is built from 14 residues. V lost 0 bases to trimming and J lost 6 bases, with 12 bases between them. Germline V gene sequence: CDR1 SGHRS, CDR2 YFSETQ. Here the CDR3 reads CASSLDSGFAEAFF. The CDR3 DNA is TGCGCCAGCAGCTTGGATTCGGGGTTCGCTGAAGCTTTCTTT.

The chain is built from TRBV19 and TRBJ2-3, with 14 bases that match TRBD2. Germline V CDR1 and CDR2: LNHDA, SQIVND (reference sequence). Trimming took 9 bases from V and 0 from J; bases not matched to a gene: 5. The CDR3 is made up of 16 amino acids. The CDR3 sequence: CASARLAGGSTDTQYF. For the CDR3, the DNA is TGTGCCAGCGCGCGACTAGCGGGGGGGAGCACAGATACGCAGTATTTT.

V usage is TRBV6-2 or TRBV6-3 and J usage is TRBJ1-6; unclear D gene. V gave up 3 bases and J gave up 0 bases, with 12 bases separating them. CDR3 length: 17 amino acids. Germline V gene sequence: CDR1 MNHEY, CDR2 SVGEGT. This chain's CDR3 is CASSYGPGSSYNSPLHF. The DNA for the CDR3 is TGTGCCAGCAGTTATGGTCCGGGGAGCTCCTATAATTCACCCCTCCACTTT.